This section outlines one TCR beta chain sequence together with its context. Its antigen is not yet known. Base qualities were left out, and no much larger clone turns up one base away. The sample carries other DNA sequences with the same CDR3. CD8 naive samples consisted of CD45RO-negative cells that were positively selected for CCR7, yielding a CD45RA+CCR7+ population without TemRA cells. The donors were healthy, HIV-negative adults who had no recently reported acute infections or vaccinations. Every donor was a Caucasian adult living in Nashville, Tennessee, USA. Blood was collected by leukapheresis, and PBMCs were isolated by Ficoll-Histopaque density gradient centrifugation and then cryopreserved in liquid nitrogen vapor phase. Analytical flow cytometry was used to check the purity and quantity of every magnetically sorted T cell population. Each sorted fraction had its genomic DNA isolated and then quantified by UV absorbance on a Nanodrop 2000c.

These data originate in a study of shared clonotypes between healthy human individuals (TCRdb year 2020). A note on the overall study: The cohort comprised a couple of women and a few men aged 18 to 49 years. For each donor, three plates each were used for CD4 naive and CD4 memory, two plates were used for CD8 naive, and one plate was used for CD8 memory. To estimate repertoire size and how much clonotypes are shared between individuals, the study performed deep sequencing of blood TCR repertoires from roughly five healthy adults. Different laboratories and diverse techniques were used to prepare libraries and sequence TCR repertoires, to increase sequencing depth and limit assay-specific biases. Leukapheresis yielded between about 0.9 and 9 billion PBMCs per donor.

TCR CDR3 regions were amplified from genomic DNA by multiplex PCR using the deep immunoSEQ assay. For each cell subset, the extracted genomic DNA was distributed evenly across all wells of several immunoSEQ 96-well plates, and each plate served as one replicate. For sorted subsets, around 200 ng genomic DNA, equal to about 30,000 T cell genomes, was loaded into each replicate PCR. Purified libraries were quantified with a Qubit 3.0 fluorometer, sized on a Bioanalyzer 2100, and re-quantified with the KAPA Library Quantification kit. Every immunoSEQ 96-well plate was sequenced on a dedicated single-read 150-cycle Illumina NextSeq 550 flow cell. Per the original workflow: Because the immunoSEQ output included only junctional sequences and no quality scores, the filtering could not be the same as the filtering used for full-length reads. Sequences were annotated with PyIR, a Python wrapper for IgBLAST v1.9, using IMGT germline references to assign V/J genes and CDR3. Reads were filtered out if the reads had weak V/J assignments (E-value above 1e-6), no CDR3, stop codons, out-of-frame junctions, or ambiguous translated residues. A V3J clonotype was defined by an identical inferred V gene, J gene, and CDR3 amino acid sequence. To compute the percentage overlap between repertoires, the number of shared unique clonotypes was divided by the size of the smaller repertoire. Three approaches were used to assess repertoire richness: RTK rarefaction, the Chao1 estimator, and Recon v2.1 estimates of unobserved clonotypes. Generation probabilities for all TCRbeta clonotypes obtained by the gDNA method from several donors were computed using OLGA. Held by TCRdb, this immuneACCESS table contains in-frame sequences only and omits some clones. Under half of the omission traces to an unresolved V gene where checked; the cause of the rest is unknown. The V and J calls and the clone size are those of that table, but D and trimming were determined from the DNA. Present in this sample are 2 million to 2.5 million clones, approximately 94% of which were seen just once. More than 1.5% of the sample belongs to the ten largest clones.

The research as a whole found: Rarefaction of sorted-subset datasets indicated incomplete sequencing despite the large sequencing depth. About 4.5% of naive CD4, 3.5% of naive CD8, around 2.3% of memory CD4, and around 0.4% of memory CD8 clonotypes were shared across several donors. Clonotypes shared by all four sorted-subset donors showed higher generation probabilities than non-shared clonotypes. Naive subsets generally had larger estimated clonotype richness than memory subsets did. Because the study included only a small number of donors, the genetic and exposure-history diversity represented was limited. Pairwise subsampling led to the expectation that sequencing depth would affect the degree of clonotype sharing among donors. Sampling was restricted to blood, and TCR repertoires in tissue are likely to differ from TCR repertoires in blood.

The source is a man aged 18 to 30 in good health. Some clones in this sample may be carry-over from other donors' samples. The sequenced material came from naive CD8+ T cells from PBMCs. The label giving this sample's cell subset or site can be read as: CD45RA+CCR7+.

The DNA is as follows: TGTGCCAGCACCTTCGGACTAGGGGTGAACGAGCAGTACTTC. This encodes CASTFGLGVNEQYF. The V gene is TRBV6-5 and the J gene is TRBJ2-7, with TRBD2 identical over 7 junction bases. The germline V gene gives CDR1 as MNHEY and CDR2 as SVGAGI. V is pruned by 7 bases and J by 5 bases, leaving 11 bases of the junction without a gene match. From cysteine to phenylalanine, the CDR3 is 14 amino acids long. The retained sequence is limited to the CDR3, 42 bases, with the frame set at the first base.